The rows below give T cell receptor beta chains drawn from one sample of a study of neoadjuvant nivolumab and ipilimumab in lung cancer. The assay was immunoSEQ multiplex PCR, and TCRdb's table has in-frame clones only and misses some. The sample shows about 26,000 clones, 80% to 85% of them seen only once. This specimen consisted of tumor tissue, obtained after neoadjuvant nivolumab, alone or with ipilimumab, at or shortly before surgery. Source of these receptors: an adult with non-small cell lung cancer. Both conserved end residues are part of each CDR3. The order of the fields is J gene, V gene, D gene, CDR3 protein. D genes are given only for firm matches.

TRBJ2-1 | TRBV5-1 | - | CASSRDMWNEQFF
TRBJ1-2 | TRBV5-1 | - | CASSLVRGAQSNYGYTF
TRBJ1-2 | TRBV27 | - | CASSPARSNGYTF
TRBJ1-5 | TRBV30 | - | CAWSVGGRQPQHF
TRBJ2-7 | TRBV2 | TRBD1 | CAGRGDRTLSYEQYF
TRBJ2-5 | TRBV10-3 | TRBD1 | CAISTGQGSETQYF
TRBJ1-2 | TRBV27 | TRBD1 | CASSLSRQGGGYTF
TRBJ2-7 | TRBV11-2 | TRBD2 | CASSLGTSGSHEQYF
TRBJ2-7 | TRBV7-6 | TRBD2 | CASSALLAGGDEQYF
TRBJ2-3 | TRBV27 | - | CASSFGGLDTQYF
TRBJ1-2 | TRBV10-2 | TRBD1 | CASSDISPGGANGYTF
TRBJ2-1 | TRBV6-1 | - | CASSTGRYNEQFF
TRBJ1-2 | TRBV18 | TRBD1 | CASSPDRVGYGYTF
TRBJ2-3 | TRBV11-2 | TRBD2 | CASSPLGPGGAADTQYF
TRBJ1-1 | TRBV18 | TRBD1 | CASSFEKGRGQDRNTEAFF
TRBJ1-5 | TRBV2 | - | CASSDRPLGAQHF
TRBJ1-5 | TRBV6-1 | - | CASSEGGTGNQPQHF
TRBJ2-7 | TRBV6-1 | TRBD1 | CASSEEGQGAFEQYF
TRBJ2-7 | TRBV7-2 | - | CASSLGRLLSSYEQYF
TRBJ1-1 | TRBV30 | - | CAWRRTANTEAFF
TRBJ1-5 | TRBV9 | - | CASSVGDILQPQHF
TRBJ2-7 | TRBV18 | - | CASSQTGSQSYEQYF
TRBJ1-4 | TRBV10-2 | TRBD1 | CASSGMTGGREKLFF
TRBJ1-1 | TRBV18 | TRBD1 | CASSPSNRGGTEAFF
TRBJ2-2 | TRBV5-1 | TRBD2 | CASSLEGIAGLNTGELFF
TRBJ2-1 | TRBV6-5 | - | CASSAGTPRDEQFF
TRBJ2-1 | TRBV5-1 | TRBD2 | CASSLASSGVRQFF
TRBJ1-1 | TRBV4-2 | - | CASSQDMGTEAFF
TRBJ1-4 | TRBV5-1 | TRBD1 | CASSWTGLNEKLFF
TRBJ2-1 | TRBV11-2 | - | CASSLGGTGAYNEQFF
TRBJ1-2 | TRBV5-1 | - | CASSLDPGASYGYTF
TRBJ1-1 | TRBV7-6 | - | CASSLGGTTEAFF
TRBJ1-5 | TRBV19 | - | CASTAGASNQPQHF
TRBJ1-1 | TRBV25-1 | - | CASSEFGRAEAFF
TRBJ2-3 | TRBV7-9 | TRBD2 | CASSFSGGGTDTQYF
TRBJ1-2 | TRBV30 | TRBD1 | CAWTPTRGQGGYGYTF
TRBJ2-7 | TRBV25-1 | TRBD2 | CASSARSGRALNEQYF
TRBJ2-2 | TRBV7-9 | TRBD2 | CASSLGSGVGPGELFF
TRBJ2-7 | TRBV10-2 | TRBD2 | CASRGGGSGYEQYF
TRBJ1-4 | TRBV14 | - | CASSQENRRTNEKLFF
TRBJ1-1 | TRBV11-3 | - | CASSSGRQPGEEAFF